Listed here are 14 T cell receptor beta chains from one sample, sequenced in a study of beta chain features in type 1 diabetes. Study conclusions and caveats: Type 1 diabetes patients had moderately but significantly shorter TCRB CDR3s in all four CD4+ subsets.

Their antigen targets remain unknown. As every portion of the isolated RNA was reverse transcribed, the sequencing read expressed TCRB transcripts. This table comes from immunoSEQ multiplex PCR, and its TCRdb copy is limited to in-frame clones, with some not included. The sample holds roughly 290,000 clones; 15% are singletons and the top ten take less than 0.02%. The sequencing input was naive CD4+ T cells from blood. Receptors originate from a man aged 18-30 years with type 1 diabetes.

This clone was observed a few times. The chain couples TRBV7-9 to TRBJ2-5, with unresolved D. This CDR3 region has 16 residues. The germline gives CDR1 SEHNR, CDR2 FQNEAQ (reference sequence). V lost 1 base, J lost 1 base, and 13 bases lay in between. The chain's CDR3 is CASSLGSSSPQETQYF. The CDR3 bases are TGTGCCAGCAGCTTAGGTTCCAGTTCCCCCCAAGAGACCCAGTACTTC.

The chain combines TRBV7-9 with TRBJ2-7; 7 bases are a match to TRBD1. This CDR3 has 15 amino acids. Trimming removed 1 base from V and 0 bases from J; junction bases left unmatched: 3. The germline CDR1 and CDR2 sequences are SEHNR and FQNEAQ (reference sequence). The CDR3 bases are TGTGCCAGCAGCTTAGGTGGGACAGTCTCCTACGAGCAGTACTTC. Encoded protein: CASSLGGTVSYEQYF.

The V and J genes are TRBV10-3 and TRBJ2-6, with 9 bases matching TRBD1. The CDR3 is made up of 17 amino acids. Losses at the gene ends were 7 bases for V and 2 bases for J; bases not matched to a gene: 9. Germline V gene data show CDR1 as ENHRY and CDR2 as SYGVKD. The chain's CDR3 is CAITRDRAAAGANVLTF. DNA of the CDR3: TGTGCCATCACAAGGGACAGGGCGGCCGCTGGGGCCAACGTCCTGACTTTC.

This clone was seen a handful of times. The genes are TRBV23-1 and TRBJ1-5, with 11 bases that match TRBD1. TRBV23-1 is designated an ORF whose function remains uncertain. V dropped 3 bases and J dropped 0; count of bases not matched to a gene: 10. The CDR3 extends over 19 amino acids. CDR3 sequence (DNA): TGCGCCAGCAGTCATCAGGTGGGGACAGGGGGTTATAGCAATCAGCCCCAGCATTTT. This translates into CASSHQVGTGGYSNQPQHF.

This clone occurred a few times. V usage is TRBV7-9 and J usage is TRBJ2-3, with D unclear. Germline assignment: CDR1 SEHNR and CDR2 FQNEAQ (reference sequence). The CDR3 length is 15 residues. V shed 1 base and J shed 1 base, with 9 bases lying between them. The CDR3 spells CASSLGSLGTDTQYF. CDR3 DNA: TGTGCCAGCAGCTTAGGCAGTCTCGGCACAGATACGCAGTATTTT.

A few counts support this clone. This chain links TRBV28 with TRBJ2-7; 15 nucleotides line up with TRBD2. CDR1 is MDHEN and CDR2 is SYDVKM in the germline V gene. The CDR3 is 12 residues long. With 10 bases clipped from V and 6 bases from J, the junction kept 1 base outside the gene matches. In DNA, the CDR3 is TGTGCCACGGGACTAGCGGGAGGCGAGCAGTACTTC. Its protein product is CATGLAGGEQYF. Full variable domain (remainder filled in from reference TRBV28 and TRBJ2-7): DVKVTQSSRYLVKRTGEKVFLECVQDMDHENMFWYRQDPGLGLRLIYFSYDVKMKEKGDIPEGYSVSREKKERFSLILESASTNQTSMYLCATGLAGGEQYFGPGTRLTVT.

This clone was detected only a few times. The CDR3 region is CASARVINEQFF. DNA for the CDR3: TGTGCCAGTGCACGGGTCATCAATGAGCAGTTCTTC. The chain combines TRBV19 with TRBJ2-1; no reliable D call. Trimming stripped 8 bases from V and 6 bases from J, with 11 bases between. The CDR3 runs 12 residues. Germline V gene sequence: CDR1 LNHDA, CDR2 SQIVND (reference sequence).

V usage is TRBV4-3 and J usage is TRBJ1-1, with 8 bases that match TRBD1. Losses at the gene ends were 0 bases for V and 4 bases for J; bases not matched to a gene: 7. Germline CDR1 reads LGHNA; CDR2 reads YSLEER. There are 16 residues in the CDR3. As DNA, the CDR3 is TGCGCCAGCAGCCAAGAGCCAGGGGGCAGGAGCACTGAAGCTTTCTTT. It yields the protein CASSQEPGGRSTEAFF.

V gene TRBV9 combines with J gene TRBJ1-3; TRBD1 aligns across 8 bases. CDR1 is SGDLS and CDR2 is YYNGEE in the germline V gene. The CDR3 covers 17 residues. The V gene end was trimmed by 2 bases and the J gene end by 1 base; junction bases not matched to a gene: 8. The CDR3 loop reads CASSVRRTGTSGNTIYF. The CDR3 DNA sequence: TGTGCCAGCAGCGTCCGTCGGACAGGGACTTCTGGAAACACCATATATTTT.

This sequence joins TRBV5-4 and TRBJ2-2; TRBD2 matches at 13 bases. Trimming removed 5 bases from V and 5 bases from J; junction bases left unmatched: 9. Germline values: CDR1 SGHNT, CDR2 YYREEE (reference sequence). The CDR3 contains 17 residues. The CDR3 nucleotides read TGTGCCAGCAGTGCAAGGCCGGGACTAGCGGGGACCGGGGAGCTGTTTTTT. It is translated as CASSARPGLAGTGELFF.

J is TRBJ2-1 and V is TRBV7-9, with a tentative D call TRBD2 (6 bases). The CDR3 sequence is 17 residues long. CDR1 and CDR2 from the germline V gene are SEHNR and FQNEAQ (reference sequence). Trimming took off 1 base at V and 1 base at J, with 14 bases between the two ends. CDR3 loop: CASSLGLGGESYNEQFF. The DNA of the CDR3 is TGTGCCAGCAGCTTAGGGTTGGGGGGAGAGTCCTACAATGAGCAGTTCTTC.

This clone was seen only a few times. This sequence joins TRBV9 and TRBJ2-7; D is uncertain. The CDR3 length is 12 residues. The V gene's germline CDR1 is SGDLS and CDR2 YYNGEE. Trimming stripped 4 bases from V and 0 bases from J, with 5 bases between. Here the CDR3 reads CASSPISYEQYF. CDR3 coding DNA: TGTGCCAGCAGCCCCATCTCCTACGAGCAGTACTTC.

The V gene is TRBV4-2, the J gene TRBJ2-7, with D maybe TRBD2 (5 bases). The germline V gene encodes CDR1 LGHNA and CDR2 YNFKEQ. This CDR3 is 12 amino acids long. Trimming took 1 base from V and 4 from J, leaving 5 bases between them. The CDR3 reads CASSQAGYEQYF. CDR3 DNA: TGTGCCAGCAGCCAAGCGGGGTACGAGCAGTACTTC.

This clone was observed a handful of times. The chain employs TRBV27 and TRBJ2-3; D ambiguous. The V and J ends lost 5 bases and 0 bases respectively, with 15 bases between them. Looked up from germline, CDR1 is MNHEY and CDR2 is SMNVEV (reference sequence). There are 16 residues in the CDR3. Written as DNA, the CDR3 is TGTGCCAGCAGTGCCAACTCGATTCCTAGCACAGATACGCAGTATTTT. This sequence encodes CASSANSIPSTDTQYF.